This T cell receptor beta chain was recorded in a study of blood T cell repertoires in COVID-19. About the study: Spain, Italy and the United States supplied samples that represented acute and convalescent COVID-19. Sources were T cells, B-cell-depleted T cells, or PBMCs; the material itself was cDNA or gDNA.

Authors' data handling: Amplified reference gene primers provided the basis for estimating nucleated cell counts. Assay: immunoSEQ multiplex PCR; the TCRdb copy retains only in-frame clones and omits some. V and J calls and clone size are as listed in that table; D and trimming were resolved from the DNA. Of 400,000 to 550,000 clones in the sample, about 85% are singletons; the top ten hold under 2.5%. The specimen sequenced was PBMCs or T cells enriched from blood (not recorded which). The receptor was isolated from a woman aged 18-29 years with acute COVID-19.

The CDR3 coding sequence is TGTGCCAGCTCACCACCGGCAGGGGCGGGAAACACCATATATTTT. This translates into CASSPPAGAGNTIYF. The rearrangement links TRBV18 to TRBJ1-3, with a possible D match to TRBD1 (6 bases). Trimming took 0 bases from V and 4 from J, leaving 10 bases between them. The CDR3 covers 15 residues. Germline assignment: CDR1 KGHSH and CDR2 LQKENI.